The 5 T cell receptor beta chains presented below share a single source sample, sequenced in a study of T cells after yellow fever vaccination. TCRdb recomputed calls from the 5' RACE reads with MiXCR, one row per CDR3 protein. The sample lists about 320,000 distinct CDR3 sequences, about 4.5% seen once, with 15% to 20% in the top ten. The sample was PBMCs, taken 15 days after the yellow fever booster vaccination. These receptors came from a young man who received the YFV17D yellow fever vaccine.

This clonotype was picked up many times. The V gene is TRBV12-3 or TRBV12-4, the J gene TRBJ2-1; D tentatively fits TRBD1 or TRBD2 (5 bases each). The CDR3 extends over 15 amino acids. V lost 6 bases, J lost 2 bases, and 14 bases lay in between. Written as DNA, the CDR3 is TGTGCCAGCAGCCCCCGCTGGGACGCCTACAATGAGCAGTTCTTC. This codes for CASSPRWDAYNEQFF.

The sample holds many counts of this clonotype. This sequence joins TRBV4-2 and TRBJ1-2; the D is unclear. The V and J ends lost 3 bases and 0 bases respectively, with 20 bases between them. The CDR3 is made up of 18 amino acids. Germline CDR1 and CDR2: LGHNA and YNFKEQ. CDR3: CASSQQAFTAHPNYGYTF. The CDR3 DNA follows: TGTGCCAGCAGCCAGCAAGCGTTCACAGCCCATCCTAACTATGGCTACACCTTC.

The chain is built from TRBV7-6 and TRBJ2-1; 7 positions match TRBD2. The V segment lost 4 bases and the J segment 4 bases; nucleotides outside the gene matches: 7. From germline, CDR1 is SGHVS and CDR2 FNYEAQ. This CDR3 has 15 amino acids. The CDR3 nucleotides are TGTGCCAGCAGCTACCGGGACGGGGGGTACAATGAGCAGTTCTTC. Translating gives CASSYRDGGYNEQFF.

The chain links TRBV5-1 to TRBJ2-1; D is undetermined. Germline V gene lookup returns CDR1 SGHRS and CDR2 YFSETQ. There are 14 residues in the CDR3. V lost 2 bases and J 1 base, leaving 7 bases between the germline ends. For the CDR3, the DNA is TGCGCCAGCAGCTTAGCTCTATCCTACAATGAGCAGTTCTTC. It encodes CASSLALSYNEQFF.

At least ten counts were recorded for this clonotype. The J gene is TRBJ2-7, the V gene TRBV12-3 or TRBV12-4, with unresolved D. V dropped 2 bases and J dropped 0 bases, with 8 bases sitting between them. The CDR3 is 14 amino acids. The CDR3 DNA is TGTGCCAGCAGTTTACAGGATCCCTCCTACGAGCAGTACTTC. As protein: CASSLQDPSYEQYF.